This T cell receptor beta chain was recorded in a study of blood T cell repertoires in COVID-19. Study details: Samples of COVID-19 (acute and convalescent) were obtained from the United States, Italy and Spain. In each case, the material was cDNA or gDNA derived from T cells, B-cell-depleted T cells, or PBMCs.

Authors' analysis steps: Quantification of nucleated cells was approximated via reference gene primer amplification. Produced via immunoSEQ multiplex PCR; TCRdb's table is partial and in-frame only. V and J calls and clone size are given by that table; D and trimming were obtained from the DNA. This sample has more than 120,000 clones, with approximately 89% found just once. The sequencing input was peripheral blood. The receptor comes from a human donor in a cohort sampled during active COVID-19.

The DNA of the CDR3 is TGTGCCAGCAGCCCTCGGACAAGCACAGATACGCAGTATTTT. It codes for CASSPRTSTDTQYF. The chain is built from TRBV5-4 and TRBJ2-3; weak D call: TRBD1 (5 bases). CDR1 and CDR2 from the germline V gene are SGHNT and YYREEE (reference sequence). CDR3 length equals 14 residues. Trimming shortened V by 4 bases and J by 0 bases, and 9 bases separated the two germline ends. The full variable domain, completed using reference TRBV5-4 and TRBJ2-3, is ETGVTQSPTHLIKTRGQQVTLRCSSQSGHNTVSWYQQALGQGPQFIFQYYREEENGRGNFPPRFSGLQFPNYSSELNVNALELDDSALYLCASSPRTSTDTQYFGPGTRLTVL.